This T cell receptor (beta chain) originates from a study of regulatory and conventional T cells in RAG deficiency (dated by TCRdb to 2017 to 2019). Study-wide context: High-throughput TCR beta sequencing was used to compare the diversity and composition of the Treg, conventional CD4+ and CD8+ T cell repertoires of RAG-deficient patients with those of healthy controls. What the work shows at the level of the full study, not this receptor alone: Some T-cell subset analyses were not done for some subjects. Sorted CD25-high CD127-low cells from Omenn syndrome patients may represent peripherally activated cells rather than bona fide Treg cells. All patient T-cell subsets had shorter CDR3 lengths; Omenn syndrome patients showed >80% Treg-Tconv repertoire overlap at nucleotide and amino acid level. Compared with control T-cell subpopulations, the RAG-deficient patients had markedly lower Shannon entropy and higher Simpson indices. Compared with controls, Omenn syndrome and CID/AS patients had about 100-fold fewer unique TCR beta sequences in Treg cells, whereas the reduction in the other subsets was roughly 10-fold.

Receptor libraries were prepared by the immunoSEQ multiplex PCR assay. Genomic DNA from the sorted T-cell subsets was used to amplify rearranged TCR beta chain products, which were then sequenced. The authors' pipeline ran thus. Shannon entropy and Simpson indices were used to measure the diversity of productive TCR beta rearrangements in each repertoire. Clonal expansion was assessed using the summed frequency of the 100 most abundant productive TCR beta clonotypes among total reads. A self-reactivity index based on amino acid usage at CDR3beta positions 6 and 7 was applied to the TRB repertoires. Two-way ANOVA was applied to the repertoire analyses, whereas Student t or Mann-Whitney tests were applied to the flow cytometric analyses. Here the immuneACCESS table is served through TCRdb, limited to in-frame sequences with V and J called. Missing clones are a known gap in these copies; in checked studies unresolved V genes cover under half, and the rest lacks a known reason. V and J calls and clone size follow that table, whereas D and trimming were derived from the DNA. A total of about 50,000 clones appear in this sample, 75% to 90% of them only once. Together, the top ten hold 0.45% to 0.6% of the sample.

Conventional CD4+ T cells were purified from blood as CD25-low CD127-high cells before genomic DNA extraction. Fewer than ten healthy control donors served as the comparison group for repertoire analyses. V ends up 6 bases short and J 1 base short, with an unmatched junction base count of 5. The CDR3 contains 15 residues, cysteine and phenylalanine counted. Solely the CDR3 DNA is kept, with 45 bases framed from the first base. From the germline V gene, CDR1 is SGHTA and CDR2 is FQGTGA. Note on this clone: Its antigen is currently not known. Base qualities were left out, and no much larger clone turns up one base away.

These sequences were also reported in another study, on regulatory T cells. According to the second study: The multiplex PCR used 52 forward TRBV primers and 13 reverse TRBJ primers, with assay-based and computational corrections for amplification bias. Patient repertoires showed restricted unique TRB V-J pairs and skewed V and J gene usage, most marked in regulatory T cells. The study compared T-cell receptor beta repertoires of sorted regulatory, conventional CD4+ and CD8+ T cells in CD3G-deficient patients with those in healthy controls. Ficoll density separation was used to isolate peripheral blood mononuclear cells. Within the immunoSEQ assay, multiplex PCR amplified rearranged TRB loci from genomic DNA. An Illumina HiSeq platform was used to sequence the TRB amplicons. Custom algorithms error-filtered the raw sequences and aligned them to reference gene sequences, after which the immunoSEQ online tools were used for analysis. The frequencies of productive and nonproductive TRB rearrangements were evaluated among unique sequences as well as among total sequences. For group comparisons, t tests, Mann-Whitney tests or two-way ANOVA were performed in Prism software.

The V and J segments used are TRBV7-3 and TRBJ2-2, and TRBD1 aligns with 7 junction nucleotides. The sequencing input was CD4+ effector T cells sorted from blood. The sequence derives from a human donor in good health. The DNA reads as follows: TGTGCCAGCAGATTACAGGGGCAGAACACCGGGGAGCTGTTTTTT. This translates into CASRLQGQNTGELFF.